These 21 T cell receptor beta chains were sequenced from one sample in a study of shared clonotypes between healthy human individuals. Method: immunoSEQ multiplex PCR; TCRdb's copy keeps in-frame clones and lacks some. Here the sample spans some 2,500,000 clones, approximately 90% being singletons. Sequences were obtained from naive CD4+ T cells from PBMCs. Subset denoted: CD45RA+ positively selected. These receptor sequences come from a man younger than 30 in good health. Some clones in this sample may be carry-over from other donors' samples.

This clone was seen a few times. This chain links TRBV4-1 with TRBJ1-1; D is perhaps TRBD1 (6 bases). Germline V gene data show CDR1 as MGHRA and CDR2 as YSYEKL. The CDR3 extends over 15 amino acids. Deletions cut 0 bases from V and 2 bases from J, with 10 bases between. This CDR3 reads CASSQDGGSNTEAFF. In nucleotides, the CDR3 is TGCGCCAGCAGCCAAGACGGGGGCTCCAACACTGAAGCTTTCTTT.

The V call is TRBV7-7, the J call TRBJ2-1; the D is unclear. This CDR3 spans 16 amino acids. The germline gives CDR1 SSHAT, CDR2 FNYEAQ (reference sequence). Trimming shortened V by 1 base and J by 4 bases, and 14 bases separated the two germline ends. For the CDR3, the DNA is TGTGCCAGCAGCTTAGGTGCTACGGGCCTTTACAATGAGCAGTTCTTC. Protein sequence: CASSLGATGLYNEQFF.

The chain has TRBV5-6 and TRBJ2-2; TRBD2 agrees at 13 bases. V trimming: 4 bases; J trimming: 4 bases; junction bases outside the gene matches: 7. Germline CDR1 and CDR2: SGHDT and YYEEEE. The CDR3 is 17 residues long. Here the CDR3 reads CASSLGLAGAITGELFF. The DNA of the CDR3 is TGTGCCAGCAGCCTAGGACTAGCGGGAGCCATCACCGGGGAGCTGTTTTTT.

This rearrangement joins TRBV4-2 to TRBJ2-7; the D is unclear. V dropped 1 base and J dropped 1 base, with 8 bases sitting between them. The CDR3 contains 14 residues. Germline CDR1 is LGHNA and CDR2 is YNFKEQ. The CDR3 bases are TGTGCCAGCAGCCAAGGAGCTAGGTCCTACGAGCAGTACTTC. As protein: CASSQGARSYEQYF.

The rearrangement uses TRBV5-1 and TRBJ1-2; 9 bases align to TRBD1. V gave up 4 bases and J gave up 4 bases; unmatched junction bases: 2. CDR3 size: 13 residues. In germline, CDR1 is SGHRS, CDR2 YFSETQ. In DNA form, the CDR3 reads TGCGCCAGCAGCCCGACAGGGGGCTATGGCTACACCTTC. Its protein product is CASSPTGGYGYTF.

The rearrangement links TRBV6-6 to TRBJ1-2; 10 bases map to TRBD1. CDR3 length: 14 residues. Germline V gives CDR1 MNHNY, CDR2 SVGAGI (reference sequence). Germline trimming cut 6 bases from V and 4 bases from J; bases unmatched to any gene: 5. The DNA for the CDR3 is TGTGCCAGCAGCAGACAGGGGGCCGGCTATGGCTACACCTTC. Residues: CASSRQGAGYGYTF.

This rearrangement joins TRBV19 to TRBJ1-5; 11 nucleotides line up with TRBD1. The CDR3 has 20 residues. CDR1 and CDR2 from the germline V gene are LNHDA and SQIVND (reference sequence). V lost 6 bases and J lost 0; bases outside the gene matches: 16. CDR3 amino acids: CASSYLTGDRGIYSNQPQHF. CDR3 DNA sequence: TGTGCCAGTAGCTACCTAACAGGGGACAGGGGGATTTATAGCAATCAGCCCCAGCATTTT.

The chain is built from TRBV10-3 and TRBJ1-1, with D maybe TRBD1 (5 bases). The CDR3 covers 14 residues. Trimming took 0 bases from V and 6 from J, leaving 11 bases between them. CDR1 ENHRY and CDR2 SYGVKD come from the germline V gene. CDR3 nucleotide sequence: TGTGCCATCAGTGAGTCTGGGACCCGGGCTGAAGCTTTCTTT. Translated: CAISESGTRAEAFF.

The V and J genes are TRBV5-4 and TRBJ2-5; a weak D match, TRBD2 (5 bases). V gave up 1 base and J gave up 5 bases, with 9 bases separating them. Germline CDR1 is SGHNT and CDR2 is YYREEE (reference sequence). CDR3 length: 13 residues. CDR3 sequence: CASSLRPGETQYF. The DNA of the CDR3 is TGTGCCAGCAGCTTGCGACCGGGGGAGACCCAGTACTTC.

The gene calls are TRBV2 and TRBJ2-5, with D unclear. Trimming shortened V by 2 bases and J by 1 base, and 8 bases separated the two germline ends. Germline values: CDR1 SNHLY, CDR2 FYNNEI. This CDR3 has 14 residues. CDR3 nucleotides: TGTGCCAGCAGTGAAATGACGATCCAAGAGACCCAGTACTTC. It translates to CASSEMTIQETQYF.

This chain joins TRBV5-4 and TRBJ2-3; D tentatively fits TRBD1 or TRBD2 (5 bases each). CDR3 length: 12 amino acids. Germline CDR1 is SGHNT and CDR2 is YYREEE (reference sequence). V shed 0 bases and J shed 6 bases, with 5 bases lying between them. CDR3 bases: TGTGCCAGCAGCTTGGGGGGGGATACGCAGTATTTT. Amino acids: CASSLGGDTQYF.

The chain couples TRBV28 to TRBJ2-3, with TRBD1 as a possible D gene (6 bases). V shed 7 bases and J shed 0 bases, with 14 bases lying between them. CDR1 MDHEN and CDR2 SYDVKM come from the germline V gene. This CDR3 region has 15 residues. CDR3 DNA: TGTGCCAGCATTAGGGGGTTTGGTAGCACAGATACGCAGTATTTT. This translates into CASIRGFGSTDTQYF.

The chain carries TRBV5-4 and TRBJ2-1; no firm D call. Per the germline V gene, CDR1 is SGHNT and CDR2 is YYREEE (reference sequence). CDR3 length: 12 amino acids. V gave up 0 bases and J gave up 8 bases, with 6 bases separating them. DNA for the CDR3: TGTGCCAGCAGCTTGGAGGACGATGAGCAGTTCTTC. Translated, it gives CASSLEDDEQFF.

The J gene is TRBJ2-7, the V gene TRBV27; D is uncertain. V lost 0 bases and J 2 bases, leaving 5 bases between the germline ends. The V gene's germline CDR1 is MNHEY and CDR2 SMNVEV (reference sequence). CDR3 size: 13 residues. CDR3 sequence reads: CASSLSSPYEQYF. In nucleotides, the CDR3 is TGTGCCAGCAGTTTATCCTCCCCCTACGAGCAGTACTTC.

The CDR3 sequence: CASSHVPGQGMWEQYF. DNA of the CDR3: TGTGCCAGCAGCCACGTCCCGGGACAGGGGATGTGGGAGCAGTACTTC. The genes are TRBV11-2 and TRBJ2-7, with TRBD1 matching 10 bases. Looked up from germline, CDR1 is SGHAT and CDR2 is FQNNGV. This CDR3 is built from 16 residues. Losses at the gene ends were 5 bases for V and 7 bases for J; bases not matched to a gene: 14. Full variable domain (outside the CDR3, taken from reference TRBV11-2 and TRBJ2-7): EAGVAQSPRYKIIEKRQSVAFWCNPISGHATLYWYQQILGQGPKLLIQFQNNGVVDDSQLPKDRFSAERLKGVDSTLKIQPAKLEDSAVYLCASSHVPGQGMWEQYFGPGTRLTVT.

A word on this clone: Other DNA sequences in this specimen translate into the identical CDR3. The gene calls are TRBV6-6 and TRBJ1-1; 7 bases align to TRBD1. The germline gives CDR1 MNHNY, CDR2 SVGAGI (reference sequence). J lost 4 bases, V lost 7 bases, and 6 bases had no gene match. CDR3 length equals 13 residues. The CDR3 sequence: CASTRQGGTEAFF. Here the CDR3 DNA reads TGTGCCAGCACCAGACAGGGTGGCACTGAAGCTTTCTTT.

With respect to this clone: At the DNA level, this CDR3 is encoded by other sequences in the same sample as well. The genes are TRBV10-3 and TRBJ1-1; D unresolved. The ends were cut back, 0 bases at V and 4 bases at J, with 6 bases in the middle. CDR1 is ENHRY and CDR2 is SYGVKD in the germline V gene. The CDR3 is 13 residues long. CDR3 region: CAISESRGTEAFF. As DNA, the CDR3 is TGTGCCATCAGTGAGTCTCGAGGCACTGAAGCTTTCTTT.

This clone came up once. The sample has other DNA sequences that encode this CDR3 too. V and J are TRBV5-1 and TRBJ2-5; 10 bases map to TRBD1. Germline assignment: CDR1 SGHRS and CDR2 YFSETQ. The V gene end was trimmed by 4 bases and the J gene end by 3 bases; junction bases not matched to a gene: 6. The CDR3 is 15 amino acids. For the CDR3, the DNA is TGCGCCAGCAGCGTTGCCGGGACAGGGGAAGAGACCCAGTACTTC. It specifies CASSVAGTGEETQYF. Combining the CDR3 with reference TRBV5-1 and TRBJ2-5 gives the whole variable domain KAGVTQTPRYLIKTRGQQVTLSCSPISGHRSVSWYQQTPGQGLQFLFEYFSETQRNKGNFPGRFSGRQFSNSRSEMNVSTLELGDSALYLCASSVAGTGEETQYFGPGTRLLVL.

Concerning this clone: Other DNA sequences in the same sample also yield this CDR3. The chain joins TRBV9 to TRBJ1-3; D not resolved. Between the trimmed V and J ends, which lost 4 bases and 2 bases, there was a span of 7 bases. The CDR3 is 13 residues long. The germline CDR1 and CDR2 sequences are SGDLS and YYNGEE. The CDR3 protein is CASSLGPGNTIYF. DNA of the CDR3: TGTGCCAGCAGCCTTGGCCCTGGAAACACCATATATTTT.

The chain couples TRBV9 to TRBJ1-1; no definite D call. V gave up 3 bases and J gave up 1 base, with 10 bases separating them. The CDR3 is made up of 14 amino acids. Per germline, CDR1 SGDLS and CDR2 YYNGEE. The CDR3 protein is CASSARTGNTEAFF. The CDR3 DNA is TGTGCCAGCAGCGCCCGGACGGGGAACACTGAAGCTTTCTTT.

On this clone: Other DNA sequences of this sample code for an identical CDR3. The chain couples TRBV13 to TRBJ2-7; 9 bases agree with TRBD2. The CDR3 runs to 14 residues. V dropped 3 bases and J dropped 2; count of bases not matched to a gene: 2. The germline gives CDR1 PRHDT, CDR2 FYEKMQ (reference sequence). CDR3 nucleotide sequence: TGTGCCAGCAGCTTTAGCGGGAGCGCCTACGAGCAGTACTTC. It translates to CASSFSGSAYEQYF.